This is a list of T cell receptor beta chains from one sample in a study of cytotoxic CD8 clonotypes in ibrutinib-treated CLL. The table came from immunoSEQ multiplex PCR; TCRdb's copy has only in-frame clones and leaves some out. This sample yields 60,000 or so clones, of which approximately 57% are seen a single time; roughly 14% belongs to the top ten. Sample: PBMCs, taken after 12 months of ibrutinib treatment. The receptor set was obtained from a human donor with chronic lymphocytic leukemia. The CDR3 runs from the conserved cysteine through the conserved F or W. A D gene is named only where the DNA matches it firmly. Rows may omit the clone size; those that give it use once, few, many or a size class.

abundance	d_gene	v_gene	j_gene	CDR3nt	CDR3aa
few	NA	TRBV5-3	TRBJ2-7	TGTGCCAGAAGCTGGAAGGGACACCAAAGTACCTTACTCTCCTACGAGCAGTACTTC	CARSWKGHQSTLLSYEQYF
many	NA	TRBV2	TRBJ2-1	TGTGCCAGCAGTGCCCAGGGTAACTACAATGAGCAGTTCTTC	CASSAQGNYNEQFF
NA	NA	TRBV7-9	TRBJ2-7	TGTGCCAGCAGCGCTGGTGACGAGCAGTACTTC	CASSAGDEQYF
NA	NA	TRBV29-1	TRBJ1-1	TGCAGCGCTAAGATGACAGATAACACTGAAGCTTTCTTT	CSAKMTDNTEAFF
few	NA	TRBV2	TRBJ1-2	TGTGCCAGCAGCTCCACCCGGACAGTTTATGGCTACACCTTC	CASSSTRTVYGYTF
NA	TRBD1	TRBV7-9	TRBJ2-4	TGTGCCAGCGGGCTCCAGGGGGCTGGGGACATTCAGTACTTC	CASGLQGAGDIQYF
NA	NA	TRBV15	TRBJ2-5	TGTGCCACCAGCAAAGGTCTAGGGATCATTAGTGATACCCAGTACTTC	CATSKGLGIISDTQYF
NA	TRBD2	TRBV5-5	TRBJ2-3	TGTGCCAGCAGCTCTAGCGGGAGCACAGATACGCAGTATTTT	CASSSSGSTDTQYF
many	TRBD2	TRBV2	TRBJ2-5	TGTGCCAGCAGCCCAGGGACTAGCGCTTACCAAGAGACCCAGTACTTC	CASSPGTSAYQETQYF
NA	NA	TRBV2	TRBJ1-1	TGTGCCAGCAGTGAAGAGGGATTGAACACTGAAGCTTTCTTT	CASSEEGLNTEAFF
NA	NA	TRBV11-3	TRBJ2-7	TGTGCCTCCTTGCCTCCACAGGACGAGTGGGGGTGTTCCTACGAGCAGTACTTC	CASLPPQDEWGCSYEQYF
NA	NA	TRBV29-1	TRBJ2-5	TGCAGCGTTGTCCATCAGGGGGGTGGGGAGACCCAGTACTTC	CSVVHQGGGETQYF
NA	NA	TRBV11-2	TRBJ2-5	TGTGCCAGCAGCCACGACGCGGAGACCCAGTACTTC	CASSHDAETQYF
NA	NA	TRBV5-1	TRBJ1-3	TGCGCCAGCAGCTTATCCCCTTCGGGTTCCAGCTCTGGAAACACCATATATTTT	CASSLSPSGSSSGNTIYF
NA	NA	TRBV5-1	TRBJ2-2	TGCGCCAGCTCACAGGTTAGCGGCAACACCGGGGAGCTGTTTTTT	CASSQVSGNTGELFF
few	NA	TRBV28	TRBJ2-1	TGTGCCAGCAGCCCAACGAGCTCCTACAATGAGCAGTTCTTC	CASSPTSSYNEQFF
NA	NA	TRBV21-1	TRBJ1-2	TGTGCCAGCAGCAAAGACGAACCAGGGGAATATGGCTACACCTTC	CASSKDEPGEYGYTF
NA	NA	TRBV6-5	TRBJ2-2	TGTGCCAGCAGTTATTCGAGTTTCACCGGGGAGCTGTTTTTT	CASSYSSFTGELFF
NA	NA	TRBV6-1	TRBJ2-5	TGTGCCAGCAGTGACTACCTGGGATCGGGCCGAGAGACCCAGTACTTC	CASSDYLGSGRETQYF
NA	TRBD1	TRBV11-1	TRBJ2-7	TGTGCCAGCAGCCCCCGGGACAGGGGACGCTACGAGCAGTACTTC	CASSPRDRGRYEQYF
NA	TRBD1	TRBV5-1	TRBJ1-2	TGCGCCAGCAGCTTGGGGGACAGGATTTATGGCTACACCTTC	CASSLGDRIYGYTF
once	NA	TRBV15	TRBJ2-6	TGTGCCACCAGCAGAGCTGGGGCCAACGTCCTGACTTTC	CATSRAGANVLTF
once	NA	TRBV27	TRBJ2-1	TGTGCCAGCAGTTTAGGGGGCTACAATGAGCAGTTCTTC	CASSLGGYNEQFF
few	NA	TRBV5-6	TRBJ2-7	TGTGCCAGCAGCATCACAGCCTACGAGCAGTACTTC	CASSITAYEQYF
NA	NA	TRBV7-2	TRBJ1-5	TGTGCCAGCAGCTTAGAGGGGGGGCCCCCCAACCAGCCCCAGCATTTT	CASSLEGGPPNQPQHF
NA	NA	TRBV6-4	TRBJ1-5	TGTGCCAGCAGTGAGGAGTATAGCAATCAGCCCCAGCATTTT	CASSEEYSNQPQHF
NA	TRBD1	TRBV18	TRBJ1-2	TGTGCCAGCTCACCTCTAACCGGGACAGGGGACTATGGCTACACCTTC	CASSPLTGTGDYGYTF
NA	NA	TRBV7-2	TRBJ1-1	TGTGCCAGCAGCTTCCCCGGTGGCACTGAAGCTTTCTTT	CASSFPGGTEAFF
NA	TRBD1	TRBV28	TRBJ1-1	TGTGCCAGCAGTTTATCGACAGGGGGGGGGCCTGAAGCTTTCTTT	CASSLSTGGGPEAFF
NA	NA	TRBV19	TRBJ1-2	TGTGCCAGCAGCTTAGCCCACAGAGCCAACTATGGCTACACCTTC	CASSLAHRANYGYTF
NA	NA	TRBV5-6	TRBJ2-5	TGTGCCAGCAGCCAGATCGGACGAGAAGAGACCCAGTACTTC	CASSQIGREETQYF